These 18 T cell receptor beta chains share one sample of origin, sequenced in a study of prognosis after radiotherapy for stage I lung cancer. Amplification of the TCR beta CDR3 (from genomic DNA) was done by two-round multiplex PCR. TRBV and TRBJ genes each had their own specific primers in first-round PCR. TCRdb processed the multiplex PCR reads anew with MiXCR; each CDR3 protein has one entry. The repertoire holds roughly 30,000 distinct CDR3 sequences, with under 60% as singletons. Source: PBMCs, taken before or after stereotactic body radiation therapy (not recorded which). All receptors come from a donor aged 50 or older with non-small cell lung cancer.

This clonotype was seen only a few times. It differs at one base from a far larger clone, so likely a read error. This sequence joins TRBV7-9 and TRBJ2-1; weak D call: TRBD2 (5 bases). Per the germline V gene, CDR1 is SEHNR and CDR2 is FQNEAQ (reference sequence). The CDR3 has 15 amino acids. CDR3 residues: CASSDGLTGYNEQLF. In nucleotides, the CDR3 is TGTGCCAGCAGCGATGGCCTAACGGGATACAATGAGCAGCTCTTC.

Worth noting for this clonotype: Only one base separates this from a far larger clonotype, so it likely reflects a read error. The V call is TRBV6-9, the J call TRBJ2-7; D may be TRBD1 or TRBD2 (5 bases each). V lost 10 bases to trimming and J lost 2 bases, with 21 bases between them. Germline CDR1 MNHGY, CDR2 SVAAGI. The CDR3 spans 15 residues. This CDR3 is CAIRAAGAQPYEQYF. DNA of the CDR3: TGTGCCATCAGAGCAGCCGGGGCTCAACCCTACGAGCAGTACTTC.

As regards this clonotype: An end of the junction differs from the germline gene, which may be a read error. The CDR3 reads CSARDLAAWRGERYF. The CDR3 region has the DNA TGCAGTGCTAGAGACTTAGCTGCGTGGCGTGGGGAGCGGTACTTC. The rearrangement uses TRBV20-1 and TRBJ2-7, with a tentative D call TRBD2 (5 bases). The CDR3 length is 15 residues. The germline V gene has CDR1 DFQATT and CDR2 SNEGSKA (reference sequence).

CDR3 protein: CASTNYGQTYGYTF. In DNA form, the CDR3 reads TGTGCCAGCACGAATTATGGACAGACCTATGGCTACACCTTC. This rearrangement joins TRBV6-1 to TRBJ1-2, with D possibly being TRBD1 (6 bases). The CDR3 spans 14 residues. The germline gives CDR1 MNHNS, CDR2 SASEGT. V was trimmed by 7 bases and J by 4 bases, leaving 16 bases between them.

This chain joins TRBV7-2 and TRBJ1-2; D might be TRBD1 (5 bases). From germline, CDR1 is SGHTA and CDR2 FQGNSA. Trimming pared 7 bases from V and 8 bases from J, leaving 14 bases between. The CDR3 runs 12 residues. The CDR3 region has the DNA TGTGCCAGCACGGAGGGGCCCCCCGGCTACACCTTC. Translating gives CASTEGPPGYTF. Filled out from reference TRBV7-2 and TRBJ1-2, the complete variable domain reads GAGVSQSPSNKVTEKGKDVELRCDPISGHTALYWYRQSLGQGLEFLIYFQGNSAPDKSGLPSDRFSAERTGGSVSTLTIQRTQQEDSAVYLCASTEGPPGYTFGSGTRLTVV.

About this clonotype itself: This sequence is one base from a far larger clone and is likely a read error. V is TRBV6-2 or TRBV6-3 and J is TRBJ2-7; 8 bases align to TRBD2. Trimming at V came to 11 bases and at J to 6 bases, leaving 9 bases not matched to a gene. Germline V gene sequence: CDR1 MNHEY, CDR2 SVGEGT. This CDR3 has 12 residues. The CDR3 DNA reads TGTGCCGGCGGGGGGAGAGGTCGCGAGCAGTACTTC. Protein product: CAGGGRGREQYF.

This chain connects TRBV20-1 to TRBJ2-5; 11 bases align to TRBD1. The CDR3 length is 16 residues. Germline V lookup: CDR1 DFQATT, CDR2 SNEGSKA (reference sequence). V lost 0 bases and J lost 4; bases outside the gene matches: 7. This CDR3 reads CSARDSDRGLVETQYF. The CDR3 coding sequence is TGCAGTGCTAGAGATTCGGACAGGGGGCTAGTAGAGACCCAGTACTTC.

Of note for this clonotype: A junction boundary mismatches the germline segment, possibly from a read error. The chain couples TRBV5-1 to TRBJ1-1; 7 bases line up with TRBD1. CDR3 length: 17 residues. The germline V gene encodes CDR1 SGHRS and CDR2 YFSETQ. The DNA of the CDR3 is TGCGACAGCAGCTTGCAATACCTAAGACAGGGCCACACTGAAGCTTTCTTT. It yields the protein CDSSLQYLRQGHTEAFF.

This clonotype was detected ten times or more. This chain connects TRBV4-2 to TRBJ2-7, with 7 positions matching TRBD2. This CDR3 spans 14 amino acids. The trim removed 4 bases at V and 1 base at J, leaving 4 bases unmatched. The germline V gene encodes CDR1 LGHNA and CDR2 YNFKEQ. CDR3 region: CASSLRLASYEQYF. CDR3 DNA: TGTGCCAGCAGCCTTCGACTAGCTTCCTACGAGCAGTACTTC.

The chain joins TRBV12-3 or TRBV12-4 to TRBJ1-5, with no clear D. This CDR3 has 13 residues. V shed 4 bases and J shed 2 bases, with 6 bases lying between them. This CDR3 reads CASSSYRNQPQHF. The DNA for the CDR3 is TGTGCCAGCAGTTCTTACCGCAATCAGCCCCAGCATTTT.

Comment on this clonotype: At one end the junction does not follow the germline gene, possibly because of a read error. The gene calls are TRBV7-2 and TRBJ2-5, with a possible D match to TRBD1 (6 bases). CDR3 size: 15 residues. Germline assignment: CDR1 SGHTA and CDR2 FQGNSA. The DNA of the CDR3 is TGTGCCTGCAGCAAACGGACAGTGGACCAAGAGACCCAGTACTTC. It yields the protein CACSKRTVDQETQYF.

The V and J genes are TRBV2 and TRBJ2-5; 11 bases map to TRBD1. Losses at the gene ends were 2 bases for V and 5 bases for J; bases not matched to a gene: 4. CDR3 size: 15 residues. Per the germline V gene, CDR1 is SNHLY and CDR2 is FYNNEI. As DNA, the CDR3 is TGTGCCAGCAGTGAACAGGGACAGGGGGGCGAGACCCAGTACTTC. Protein product: CASSEQGQGGETQYF.

The rearrangement joins TRBV9 to TRBJ2-3; possibly TRBD1 for D (6 bases). The CDR3 spans 19 residues. V was cut by 5 bases and J by 2 bases, with 27 bases left in between. CDR1 is SGDLS, CDR2 YYNGEE, per germline. CDR3: CASSAPGTLNYGYTDTQYF. DNA of the CDR3: TGTGCCAGCAGTGCTCCCGGGACACTTAACTATGGCTACACAGATACGCAGTATTTT.

Ten or more counts support this clonotype. CDR3 coding DNA: TGTGCCACCAGCAGAGGTGGGGGGCAAGGCTATGGCTACACCTTC. Translating gives CATSRGGGQGYGYTF. The rearrangement joins TRBV15 to TRBJ1-2; a weak D match, TRBD1 (6 bases). Germline values: CDR1 LNHNV, CDR2 YYDKDF (reference sequence). CDR3 length: 15 residues. Deletions cut 1 base from V and 4 bases from J, with 13 bases between.

Notes on this clonotype: A read error may produce the germline difference seen at one junction end. The J gene is TRBJ2-7, the V gene TRBV28, with 9 nucleotides matching TRBD1. Germline V gene data show CDR1 as MDHEN and CDR2 as SYDVKM. The CDR3 sequence is 16 residues long. The CDR3 is CASSQEFLGQGYERYF. DNA of the CDR3: TGTGCCAGCAGCCAAGAGTTTTTGGGACAGGGCTACGAGCGGTACTTC.

The CDR3 coding sequence is TGTGCCACCAGCAGAGAGGGGGTTGACGGGGCCCGCCAAGCTTTCTTT. Its translation: CATSREGVDGARQAFF. The chain combines TRBV15 with TRBJ1-1, with a possible D match to TRBD1 (5 bases). V lost 0 bases and J 9 bases, leaving 20 bases between the germline ends. CDR1 and CDR2 (germline): LNHNV, YYDKDF (reference sequence). This CDR3 region has 16 residues.

Only a few counts were recorded for this clonotype. This chain joins TRBV12-3 or TRBV12-4 and TRBJ2-2; the D is unclear. V lost 5 bases and J 4 bases, leaving 14 bases between the germline ends. The length of the CDR3 is 15 residues. As DNA, the CDR3 is TGTGCCAGCAGTCCCTCGGTCGCTGGCACCGGGGAGCTGTTTTTT. Residues: CASSPSVAGTGELFF.

On this clonotype: A much larger clone is a single base away; this may be a read error. J is TRBJ2-5 and V is TRBV20-1; D may be TRBD1 or TRBD2 (5 bases each). Germline CDR1 reads DFQATT; CDR2 reads SNEGSKA (reference sequence). This CDR3 spans 15 amino acids. The CDR3 region is CSARRPAERGETKYF. Here the CDR3 DNA reads TGCAGTGCTAGACGCCCCGCGGAGAGGGGAGAGACCAAGTACTTC.